The 18 T cell receptor beta chains listed next were all sequenced from one sample in a study of CD8 T cells in Susac syndrome. Random hexamers were used to reverse transcribe an amount of about 0.45 to 1 ug RNA. TCRdb passed the immunoSEQ multiplex PCR reads through MiXCR, listing each CDR3 protein once. The repertoire holds roughly 190,000 distinct CDR3 sequences, over 75% seen once, with around 0.085% in the top ten. Source material: CD4+ T cells from PBMCs. The receptors were gathered from a human donor with Susac syndrome.

The chain uses TRBV6-5 and TRBJ1-3; 9 bases map to TRBD1. V trimming: 6 bases; J trimming: 0 bases; junction bases outside the gene matches: 3. The CDR3 is made up of 15 amino acids. Germline CDR1 is MNHEY and CDR2 is SVGAGI. CDR3 in amino acids: CASRGQGLSGNTIYF. CDR3 coding DNA: TGTGCCAGCAGAGGACAGGGGCTCTCTGGAAACACCATATATTTT.

The chain has TRBV20-1 and TRBJ2-6, with 9 positions matching TRBD1. Germline V gene sequence: CDR1 DFQATT, CDR2 SNEGSKA (reference sequence). With V trimmed by 1 base and J by 1 base, 2 bases remained unmatched. This CDR3 has 16 residues. Here the CDR3 reads CSARGQGGSGANVLTF. CDR3 DNA sequence: TGCAGTGCTAGAGGACAGGGGGGATCTGGGGCCAACGTCCTGACTTTC.

This clonotype was recorded once. This sequence joins TRBV7-9 and TRBJ1-1; the match to TRBD1 covers 10 bases. The ends lost 4 bases at V and 5 bases at J; junction bases unmatched: 10. The CDR3 loop spans 16 amino acids. CDR1 SEHNR and CDR2 FQNEAQ come from the germline V gene (reference sequence). In DNA, the CDR3 is TGTGCCAGCAGCTCCGATCCGGGACAGGGGAAAACTGAAGCTTTCTTT. Amino acids: CASSSDPGQGKTEAFF.

CDR3: CASSQHIASSYEQYF. The CDR3 nucleotides are TGCGCCAGCAGCCAACATATCGCGAGTTCCTACGAGCAGTACTTC. V and J are TRBV4-1 and TRBJ2-7, with D hard to call. V was shortened by 2 bases and J by 1 base, with 12 bases between the two germline ends. This CDR3 contains 15 residues. CDR1 and CDR2 from the germline V gene are MGHRA and YSYEKL.

This rearrangement joins TRBV4-2 to TRBJ2-1; tentative D call: TRBD2 (6 bases). Germline V gene lookup returns CDR1 LGHNA and CDR2 YNFKEQ. V lost 4 bases to trimming and J lost 3 bases, with 10 bases between them. The CDR3 totals 14 residues. The CDR3 DNA is TGTGCCAGCAGCCTATCGACTAGCTACAATGAGCAGTTCTTC. It encodes CASSLSTSYNEQFF.

The chain joins TRBV5-5 to TRBJ1-1; D is perhaps TRBD1 (5 bases). Germline CDR1 is SGHKS and CDR2 is YYEKEE (reference sequence). Trimming shortened V by 5 bases and J by 0 bases, and 11 bases separated the two germline ends. The CDR3 is 14 amino acids. The CDR3 nucleotides read TGTGCCAGCAGGGGAAGGGGCATGAACACTGAAGCTTTCTTT. It specifies CASRGRGMNTEAFF.

The rearrangement links TRBV5-6 to TRBJ1-1, with D unclear. CDR3 length: 11 amino acids. Germline V gene data show CDR1 as SGHDT and CDR2 as YYEEEE. Trimming shortened V by 4 bases and J by 7 bases, and 8 bases separated the two germline ends. The CDR3: CASSIQNEAFF. Written as DNA, the CDR3 is TGTGCCAGCAGCATACAGAATGAAGCTTTCTTT.

CDR3 bases: TGTGCCAGCAGTGATGTCCGGGCCCCTGGCGGGGAGCTGTTTTTT. It is translated as CASSDVRAPGGELFF. This chain connects TRBV2 to TRBJ2-2; no clear D gene. Germline values: CDR1 SNHLY, CDR2 FYNNEI. The V end lost 3 bases, the J end lost 7 bases, and 15 bases lay between the germline ends. The CDR3 sequence is 15 residues long.

The J gene is TRBJ1-2, the V gene TRBV5-4, with D maybe TRBD1 (5 bases). Germline loops: CDR1 SGHNT, CDR2 YYREEE (reference sequence). The CDR3 is made up of 14 amino acids. V dropped 2 bases and J dropped 7 bases, with 15 bases sitting between them. The CDR3 here is CASSLAFREAGYTF. CDR3 nucleotides: TGTGCCAGCAGCTTAGCCTTCAGGGAGGCTGGCTACACCTTC.

This sequence joins TRBV20-1 and TRBJ1-2, with D perhaps matching TRBD1 (6 bases). The CDR3 runs to 11 residues. The ends were cut back, 5 bases at V and 8 bases at J, with 12 bases in the middle. Germline CDR1 and CDR2: DFQATT and SNEGSKA (reference sequence). The CDR3 loop reads CSAPGHRGYTF. The CDR3 bases are TGCAGTGCTCCGGGACACCGCGGCTACACCTTC.

This sequence joins TRBV3-1 and TRBJ2-3, with 7 bases fitting TRBD2. CDR3 length: 14 residues. From germline, CDR1 is LGHDT and CDR2 YNNKEL (reference sequence). J lost 6 bases, V lost 0 bases, and 3 bases had no gene match. The CDR3 region is CASSQEGGEDTQYF. DNA for the CDR3: TGTGCCAGCAGCCAAGAGGGGGGGGAGGATACGCAGTATTTT.

The chain has TRBV24-1 and TRBJ2-7, with 8 bases fitting TRBD1. CDR3 size: 12 residues. V trimming: 8 bases; J trimming: 3 bases; junction bases outside the gene matches: 2. Germline V gene lookup returns CDR1 KGHDR and CDR2 SFDVKD. Here the CDR3 DNA reads TGTGCCACCACAGGACAGGGCTACGAGCAGTACTTC. It is translated as CATTGQGYEQYF.

This CDR3 reads CARHYLGSPLHF. CDR3 sequence (DNA): TGTGCCAGACACTACCTGGGGTCACCCCTCCACTTT. The rearrangement uses TRBV19 and TRBJ1-6; no clear D. In germline, CDR1 is LNHDA, CDR2 SQIVND (reference sequence). The length of the CDR3 is 12 residues. Trimming removed 9 bases from V and 10 bases from J, with 13 bases in between.

The V call is TRBV18, the J call TRBJ2-5; D uncertain. The ends were cut back, 6 bases at V and 1 base at J, with 12 bases in the middle. Germline V gene lookup returns CDR1 KGHSH and CDR2 LQKENI. The CDR3 loop spans 14 amino acids. The CDR3 here is CASSAGESQETQYF. The CDR3, as DNA: TGTGCCAGCTCCGCCGGTGAGAGCCAAGAGACCCAGTACTTC.

The chain joins TRBV28 to TRBJ2-5; 10 positions agree with TRBD2. Trimming cost V 4 bases and J 5 bases; bases outside gene matches: 4. Germline loops: CDR1 MDHEN, CDR2 SYDVKM. The CDR3 extends over 14 amino acids. The CDR3, as DNA: TGTGCCAGCAGTTCTAGCGGGAGTTTGGAGACCCAGTACTTC. It is translated as CASSSSGSLETQYF.

This clonotype was picked up one time. The J gene is TRBJ2-2, the V gene TRBV13; 8 bases agree with TRBD1. V lost 3 bases, J lost 3 bases, and 3 bases stayed unmatched. Germline V gives CDR1 PRHDT, CDR2 FYEKMQ (reference sequence). The CDR3 spans 15 residues. CDR3: CASSFRDRYTGELFF. In nucleotides, the CDR3 is TGTGCCAGCAGCTTCCGGGACAGGTACACCGGGGAGCTGTTTTTT.

The CDR3 spells CASSHPGATNEKLFF. In DNA, the CDR3 is TGTGCCAGCAGCCACCCAGGGGCAACTAATGAAAAACTGTTTTTT. V gene TRBV3-1 combines with J gene TRBJ1-4; possibly TRBD1 for D (6 bases). The CDR3 totals 15 residues. The V end lost 3 bases, the J end lost 0 bases, and 8 bases lay between the germline ends. Germline V gene data show CDR1 as LGHDT and CDR2 as YNNKEL (reference sequence).

The V call is TRBV5-4, the J call TRBJ2-5; TRBD2 aligns across 10 bases. CDR3 size: 18 residues. Trimming cost V 0 bases and J 5 bases; bases outside gene matches: 13. Germline values: CDR1 SGHNT, CDR2 YYREEE (reference sequence). The CDR3 DNA reads TGTGCCAGCAGCTTGGAAATAGCGGGAGGAGGTGATGGGGAGACCCAGTACTTC. Translation: CASSLEIAGGGDGETQYF.